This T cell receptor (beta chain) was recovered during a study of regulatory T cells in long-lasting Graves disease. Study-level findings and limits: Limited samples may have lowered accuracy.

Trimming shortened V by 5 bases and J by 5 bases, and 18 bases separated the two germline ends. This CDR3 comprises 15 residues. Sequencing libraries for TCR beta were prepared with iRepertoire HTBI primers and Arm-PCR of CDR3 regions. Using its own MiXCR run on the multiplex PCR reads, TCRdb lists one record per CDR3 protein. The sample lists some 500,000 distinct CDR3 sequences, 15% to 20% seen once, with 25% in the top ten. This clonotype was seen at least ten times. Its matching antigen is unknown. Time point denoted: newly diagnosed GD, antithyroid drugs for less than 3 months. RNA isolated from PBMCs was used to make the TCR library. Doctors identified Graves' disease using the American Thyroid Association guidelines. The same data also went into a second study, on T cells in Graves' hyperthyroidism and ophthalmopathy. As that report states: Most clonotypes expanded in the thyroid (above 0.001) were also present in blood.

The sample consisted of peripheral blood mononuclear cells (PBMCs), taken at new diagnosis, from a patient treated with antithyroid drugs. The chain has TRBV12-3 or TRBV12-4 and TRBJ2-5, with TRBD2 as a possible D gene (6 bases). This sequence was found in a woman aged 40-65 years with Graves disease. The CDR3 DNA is TGTGCCAGCAGTGGGCGGGACTCGCCGCGGGAGACCCAGTACTTC. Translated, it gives CASSGRDSPRETQYF.